Sequencing of this TCR beta chain was carried out in a study of shared clonotypes between healthy human individuals. General study points: The four-donor shared clonotypes exceeded non-shared clonotypes in generation probability, with non-shared ones scoring lower.

Every subset's genomic DNA went evenly onto several immunoSEQ plates. The data were produced by immunoSEQ multiplex PCR, yet TCRdb's version contains in-frame clones alone and is incomplete. The table includes some 1,100,000 clones, more than 75% detected once. CDR1 GTSNPN and CDR2 SVGIG come from the germline V gene (reference sequence). The CDR3 length is 14 residues. V lost 3 bases and J lost 4; bases outside the gene matches: 8. A note on this clone: Its antigen is not known.

This sequence originates from a man aged 18 to 29 in good health. Some clones in this sample may be carry-over from other donors' samples. Sample: memory CD4+ T cells from PBMCs. This sample's subset: CD45RA-negative fraction. The V call is TRBV30, the J call TRBJ1-2; 7 positions match TRBD1. This chain's CDR3 is CAWSPGQVIYGYTF. The CDR3 bases are TGTGCCTGGAGCCCAGGACAGGTGATCTATGGCTACACCTTC.